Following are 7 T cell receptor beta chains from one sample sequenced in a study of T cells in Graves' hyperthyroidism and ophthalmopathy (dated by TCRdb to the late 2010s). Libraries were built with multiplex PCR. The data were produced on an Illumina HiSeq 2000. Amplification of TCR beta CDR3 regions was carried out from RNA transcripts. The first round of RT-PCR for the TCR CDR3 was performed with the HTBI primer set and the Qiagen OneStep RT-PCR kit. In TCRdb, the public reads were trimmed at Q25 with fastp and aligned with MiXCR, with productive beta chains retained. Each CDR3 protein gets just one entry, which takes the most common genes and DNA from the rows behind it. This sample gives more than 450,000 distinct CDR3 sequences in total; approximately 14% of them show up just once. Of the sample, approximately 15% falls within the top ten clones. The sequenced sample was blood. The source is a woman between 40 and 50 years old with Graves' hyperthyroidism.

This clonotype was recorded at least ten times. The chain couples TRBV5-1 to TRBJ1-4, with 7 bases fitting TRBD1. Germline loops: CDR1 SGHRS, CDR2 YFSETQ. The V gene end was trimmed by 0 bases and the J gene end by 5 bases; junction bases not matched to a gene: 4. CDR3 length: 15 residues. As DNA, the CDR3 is TGCGCCAGCAGCTTGGAGGGGGCGAGGAATGAAAAACTGTTTTTT. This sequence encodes CASSLEGARNEKLFF.

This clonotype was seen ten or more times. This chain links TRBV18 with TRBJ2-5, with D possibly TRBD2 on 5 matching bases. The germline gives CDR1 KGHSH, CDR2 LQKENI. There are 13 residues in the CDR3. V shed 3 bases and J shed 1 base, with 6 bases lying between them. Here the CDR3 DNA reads TGTGCCAGCTCACCGGAGGTCCAAGAGACCCAGTACTTC. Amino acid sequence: CASSPEVQETQYF. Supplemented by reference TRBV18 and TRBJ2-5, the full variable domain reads NAGVMQNPRHLVRRRGQEARLRCSPMKGHSHVYWYRQLPEEGLKFMVYLQKENIIDESGMPKERFSAEFPKEGPSILRIQQVVRGDSAAYFCASSPEVQETQYFGPGTRLLVL.

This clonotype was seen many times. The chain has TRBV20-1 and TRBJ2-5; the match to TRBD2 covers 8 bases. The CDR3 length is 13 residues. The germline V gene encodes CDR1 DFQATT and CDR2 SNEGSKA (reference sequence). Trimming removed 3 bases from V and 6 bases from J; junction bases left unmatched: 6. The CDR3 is CSASPGLVKTQYF. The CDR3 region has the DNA TGCAGTGCTAGTCCGGGACTAGTGAAGACCCAGTACTTC.

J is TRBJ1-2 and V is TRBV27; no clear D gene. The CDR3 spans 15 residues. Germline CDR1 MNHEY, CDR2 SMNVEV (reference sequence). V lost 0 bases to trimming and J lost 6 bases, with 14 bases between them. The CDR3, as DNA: TGTGCCAGCAGTTTATCGGTTCAGTATCTTCATGGCTACACCTTC. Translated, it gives CASSLSVQYLHGYTF.

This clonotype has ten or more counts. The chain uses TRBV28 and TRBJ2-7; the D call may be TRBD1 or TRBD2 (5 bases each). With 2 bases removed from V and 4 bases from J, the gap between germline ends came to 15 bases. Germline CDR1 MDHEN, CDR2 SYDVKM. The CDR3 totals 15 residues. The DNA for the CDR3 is TGTGCCAGCAGTTTAAGGGGTCTAGCCAGTTACGAGCAGTACTTC. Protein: CASSLRGLASYEQYF.

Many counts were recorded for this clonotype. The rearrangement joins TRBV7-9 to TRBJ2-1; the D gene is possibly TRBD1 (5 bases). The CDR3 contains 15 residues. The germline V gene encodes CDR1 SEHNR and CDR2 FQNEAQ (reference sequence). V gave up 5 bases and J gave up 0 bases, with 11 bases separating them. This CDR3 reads CASSPQGSSYNEQFF. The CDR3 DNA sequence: TGTGCCAGCAGCCCTCAGGGTAGCTCCTACAATGAGCAGTTCTTC.

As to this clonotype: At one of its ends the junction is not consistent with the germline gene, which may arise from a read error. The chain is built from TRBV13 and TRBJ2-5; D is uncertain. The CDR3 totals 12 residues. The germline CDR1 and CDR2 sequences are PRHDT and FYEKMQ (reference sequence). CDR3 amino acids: CASNLGLETQYF. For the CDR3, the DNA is TGTGCCAGCAACTTAGGCTTAGAGACCCAGTACTTC. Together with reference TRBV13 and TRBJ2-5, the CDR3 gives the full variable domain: AAGVIQSPRHLIKEKRETATLKCYPIPRHDTVYWYQQGPGQDPQFLISFYEKMQSDKGSIPDRFSAQQFSDYHSELNMSSLELGDSALYFCASNLGLETQYFGPGTRLLVL.